These 32 T cell receptor beta chains share one sample of origin, sequenced in a study of metastatic and nonmetastatic thyroid tumors. Thyroid surgery took place with no prior treatment in any patient. TCRdb re-clonotyped the PCR reads through MiXCR. This table has about 70,000 clones, roughly a sixth appearing once. The sequenced material came from blood. The receptors stem from a female donor with papillary thyroid cancer or a benign thyroid nodule (not recorded which). Some clones in this sample may be carry-over from other donors' samples.

This clone came up a few times. The genes are TRBV30 and TRBJ1-2, with 9 nucleotides matching TRBD1. Germline V gene data show CDR1 as GTSNPN and CDR2 as SVGIG (reference sequence). This CDR3 comprises 14 residues. This CDR3 reads CACQEGGQGDGYTF. CDR3 nucleotides: TGTGCATGCCAAGAGGGGGGACAGGGCGATGGCTACACCTTC. Using reference TRBV30 and TRBJ1-2 for the parts outside the CDR3, the full variable domain is SQTIHQWPATLVQPVGSPLSLECTVEGTSNPNLYWYRQAAGRGLQLLFYSVGIGQISSEVPQNLSASRPQDRQFILSSKKLLLSDSGFYLCACQEGGQGDGYTFGSGTRLTVV.

Ten or more counts support this clone. The rearrangement joins TRBV20-1 to TRBJ2-1; the D is unclear. The CDR3 contains 14 residues. The germline V gene has CDR1 DFQATT and CDR2 SNEGSKA (reference sequence). V was pared by 0 bases and J by 8 bases, with 14 bases between. The CDR3: CSAREVSSSHEQFF. Written as DNA, the CDR3 is TGCAGTGCTAGAGAAGTCTCCTCATCTCATGAGCAGTTCTTC.

In this sample, this clone turned up many times. This chain joins TRBV3-1 and TRBJ2-3, with a possible D match to TRBD2 (6 bases). Germline CDR1 and CDR2: LGHDT and YNNKEL (reference sequence). This CDR3 has 12 amino acids. V lost 4 bases, J lost 8 bases, and 10 bases lay in between. CDR3 loop: CASSPWGGTQYF. In nucleotides, the CDR3 is TGTGCCAGCAGCCCTTGGGGAGGTACGCAGTATTTT.

This clone was counted ten times or more. This chain uses TRBV27 with TRBJ2-5; weak D call: TRBD1 (5 bases). CDR1 MNHEY and CDR2 SMNVEV come from the germline V gene (reference sequence). V gave up 2 bases and J gave up 1 base, with 8 bases separating them. The CDR3 totals 14 residues. This chain's CDR3 is CASSLKGVQETQYF. The CDR3 DNA reads as TGTGCCAGCAGTTTAAAAGGGGTCCAAGAGACCCAGTACTTC.

As to this clone: A much larger clone differs from this one at a single base, so this may be a read error. This chain uses TRBV27 with TRBJ2-2, with 9 bases aligning to TRBD1. Looked up from germline, CDR1 is MNHEY and CDR2 is SMNVEV (reference sequence). V lost 7 bases, J lost 3 bases, and 6 bases stayed unmatched. This CDR3 is built from 15 residues. The CDR3 protein is CASNRDREDTGELFF. The DNA of the CDR3 is TGTGCCAGCAACCGGGACAGGGAGGACACCGGGGAGCTGTTTTTT.

This clone was seen repeatedly, ten times or more. This rearrangement joins TRBV20-1 to TRBJ2-2; weak D call: TRBD1 (6 bases). V lost 5 bases to trimming and J lost 6 bases, with 19 bases between them. From germline, CDR1 is DFQATT and CDR2 SNEGSKA (reference sequence). This CDR3 is built from 15 residues. CDR3 sequence: CSAVTGTGFAGELFF. The CDR3 DNA reads as TGCAGTGCTGTCACAGGGACGGGGTTTGCCGGGGAGCTGTTTTTT.

V and J are TRBV6-1 and TRBJ2-2, with D hard to call. The CDR3 contains 14 residues. The germline V gene encodes CDR1 MNHNS and CDR2 SASEGT. The germline V and J ends were trimmed by 10 bases and 2 bases, with 14 bases remaining between them. The CDR3: CATNGVANTGELFF. In DNA, the CDR3 is TGTGCCACTAATGGGGTTGCAAACACCGGGGAGCTGTTTTTT.

The chain employs TRBV9 and TRBJ1-1; possibly TRBD1 for D (5 bases). The ends were cut back, 4 bases at V and 5 bases at J, with 12 bases in the middle. This CDR3 region has 13 residues. CDR1 is SGDLS, CDR2 YYNGEE, per germline. CDR3 region: CASSRHQGTEAFF. CDR3 coding DNA: TGTGCCAGCAGCAGACACCAGGGAACTGAAGCTTTCTTT. Complete variable domain (other parts from reference TRBV9 and TRBJ1-1): DSGVTQTPKHLITATGQRVTLRCSPRSGDLSVYWYQQSLDQGLQFLIQYYNGEERAKGNILERFSAQQFPDLHSELNLSSLELGDSALYFCASSRHQGTEAFFGQGTRLTVV.

This clone has only a few counts. The V call is TRBV19, the J call TRBJ2-3, with 9 bases fitting TRBD1. The CDR3 has 14 amino acids. Trimming cost V 6 bases and J 5 bases; bases outside gene matches: 6. Germline-derived CDR1 and CDR2 are LNHDA and SQIVND (reference sequence). The DNA of the CDR3 is TGTGCCAGTAGCAATACAGGGGGCGTAGATACGCAGTATTTT. The encoded protein is CASSNTGGVDTQYF.

This clone was detected ten times or more. This chain joins TRBV5-1 and TRBJ2-1, with TRBD2 matching over 7 bases. The V gene's germline CDR1 is SGHRS and CDR2 YFSETQ. V gave up 4 bases and J gave up 3 bases; unmatched junction bases: 4. The CDR3 totals 14 residues. CDR3 region: CASSTGTNYNEQFF. The CDR3 DNA reads as TGCGCCAGCAGCACCGGGACTAACTACAATGAGCAGTTCTTC.

The V gene is TRBV7-2, the J gene TRBJ1-2, with 7 positions matching TRBD1. Germline V gene data show CDR1 as SGHTA and CDR2 as FQGNSA. CDR3 length equals 14 residues. The V gene end was trimmed by 1 base and the J gene end by 7 bases; junction bases not matched to a gene: 6. CDR3 nucleotides: TGTGCCAGCAGCTTAGGGACAGGCAGCGGTGGCTACACCTTC. Translating it yields CASSLGTGSGGYTF. The full variable domain, with the rest looked up from reference TRBV7-2 and TRBJ1-2, is GAGVSQSPSNKVTEKGKDVELRCDPISGHTALYWYRQSLGQGLEFLIYFQGNSAPDKSGLPSDRFSAERTGGSVSTLTIQRTQQEDSAVYLCASSLGTGSGGYTFGSGTRLTVV.

CDR3 protein: CASNSQGRGEQYF. The DNA for the CDR3 is TGTGCCAGCAACTCACAGGGACGGGGCGAGCAGTACTTC. V gene TRBV28 combines with J gene TRBJ2-7; maybe TRBD1 (6 bases). The length of the CDR3 is 13 residues. With 7 bases removed from V and 6 bases from J, the gap between germline ends came to 16 bases. The V gene's germline CDR1 is MDHEN and CDR2 SYDVKM. Complete variable domain (other parts from reference TRBV28 and TRBJ2-7): DVKVTQSSRYLVKRTGEKVFLECVQDMDHENMFWYRQDPGLGLRLIYFSYDVKMKEKGDIPEGYSVSREKKERFSLILESASTNQTSMYLCASNSQGRGEQYFGPGTRLTVT.

The J gene is TRBJ1-2, the V gene TRBV5-1; possibly TRBD1 for D (5 bases). The CDR3 loop spans 16 amino acids. The germline gives CDR1 SGHRS, CDR2 YFSETQ. Trimming removed 4 bases from V and 4 bases from J, with 20 bases in between. The CDR3: CASSGDLAATIYGYTF. CDR3 bases: TGCGCCAGCAGCGGGGACCTGGCAGCTACCATCTATGGCTACACCTTC.

This clone was picked up many times. The sample carries other DNA sequences with the same CDR3. The chain links TRBV3-1 to TRBJ2-3; D remains unclear. Trimming left V 1 base short and J 4 bases short, with 6 bases between. Germline V gene data show CDR1 as LGHDT and CDR2 as YNNKEL (reference sequence). The length of the CDR3 is 13 residues. The CDR3 sequence: CASSQGSPDTQYF. The DNA of the CDR3 is TGTGCCAGCAGCCAAGGATCTCCAGATACGCAGTATTTT.

This clone has a handful of counts. This chain links TRBV30 with TRBJ1-2, with D perhaps TRBD1 (6 bases). CDR3 length: 12 residues. V was cut by 4 bases and J by 6 bases, with 12 bases left in between. The germline CDR1 and CDR2 sequences are GTSNPN and SVGIG (reference sequence). The CDR3 nucleotides read TGTGCCTGGACCAGGGCAGGGGATGGCTACACCTTC. Translation gives CAWTRAGDGYTF.

Ten or more counts support this clone. The V gene is TRBV15, the J gene TRBJ2-3; D remains unclear. In germline, CDR1 is LNHNV, CDR2 YYDKDF (reference sequence). This CDR3 has 13 amino acids. Trimming pared 1 base from V and 5 bases from J, leaving 7 bases between. The CDR3 region has the DNA TGTGCCACCAGCAGAGTGAGTGGAGATACGCAGTATTTT. Encoded protein: CATSRVSGDTQYF.

This clone was counted at least ten times. The chain links TRBV3-1 to TRBJ2-4; D call uncertain. V was pared by 1 base and J by 1 base, with 11 bases between. The CDR3 is 16 residues long. Germline loops: CDR1 LGHDT, CDR2 YNNKEL (reference sequence). The CDR3 sequence: CASSQAYAFAKNIQYF. The CDR3 DNA follows: TGTGCCAGCAGCCAAGCATATGCATTCGCCAAAAACATTCAGTACTTC.

The sample holds a few counts of this clone. Given the absence of the conserved phenylalanine or tryptophan at the CDR3 end, a read error is likely. The CDR3 DNA reads TGTGCCAGCAGTCCCATACCTGACAGGGTTCACGAGCAGTACTCC. Amino acid sequence: CASSPIPDRVHEQYS. This chain joins TRBV27 and TRBJ2-7; 7 bases map to TRBD1. This CDR3 contains 15 residues. CDR1 and CDR2 from the germline V gene are MNHEY and SMNVEV (reference sequence). Trimming removed 5 bases from V and 5 bases from J; junction bases left unmatched: 12.

This clone was found many times. The DNA for the CDR3 is TGTGCCAGCAGCCTGGCCGGGTACAGGGTCACAGATACGCAGTATTTT. Encoded protein: CASSLAGYRVTDTQYF. J is TRBJ2-3 and V is TRBV5-6; D possibly corresponds to TRBD1 (6 bases). Germline assignment: CDR1 SGHDT and CDR2 YYEEEE. The CDR3 is made up of 16 amino acids. V lost 4 bases and J 2 bases, leaving 17 bases between the germline ends. The full variable domain, in which reference TRBV5-6 and TRBJ2-3 provide the parts outside the CDR3, is DAGVTQSPTHLIKTRGQQVTLRCSPKSGHDTVSWYQQALGQGPQFIFQYYEEEERQRGNFPDRFSGHQFPNYSSELNVNALLLGDSALYLCASSLAGYRVTDTQYFGPGTRLTVL.

This sequence joins TRBV4-2 and TRBJ2-2; D is unresolved. The CDR3 extends over 14 amino acids. Germline V lookup: CDR1 LGHNA, CDR2 YNFKEQ. The V and J ends lost 5 bases and 1 base respectively, with 8 bases between them. DNA for the CDR3: TGTGCCAGCAGCAGCTTTGGGAACACCGGGGAGCTGTTTTTT. Translation: CASSSFGNTGELFF.

This clone has ten or more counts. The chain employs TRBV7-9 and TRBJ2-7; D is possibly TRBD1 or TRBD2 (5 bases each). The V gene lost 3 bases and the J gene lost 2 bases, with 14 bases spanning the gap. The CDR3 length is 15 residues. Looked up from germline, CDR1 is SEHNR and CDR2 is FQNEAQ (reference sequence). The CDR3 here is CASSLSGTAPYEQYF. The DNA for the CDR3 is TGTGCCAGCAGCTTGTCCGGGACCGCACCCTACGAGCAGTACTTC.

This clone was found many times. The chain recombines TRBV12-3 or TRBV12-4 with TRBJ2-1; possible D gene TRBD2, 6 bases. The CDR3 covers 14 residues. V was clipped by 6 bases and J by 0 bases, with 9 bases between them. The CDR3 sequence: CASSPAGSYNEQFF. The CDR3 DNA reads as TGTGCCAGCAGCCCAGCGGGCTCCTACAATGAGCAGTTCTTC.

This clone was seen repeatedly, ten times or more. The chain has TRBV14 and TRBJ2-1; 11 bases align to TRBD2. This CDR3 region has 16 residues. V trimming: 2 bases; J trimming: 4 bases; junction bases outside the gene matches: 4. Germline CDR1 SGHDN, CDR2 FVKESK. The CDR3 DNA reads as TGTGCCAGCAGCCAAATGGGACTAGCGGCTTACAATGAGCAGTTCTTC. Translation: CASSQMGLAAYNEQFF.

This clone was counted many times. This rearrangement joins TRBV12-3 or TRBV12-4 to TRBJ1-2; D not certain. V was pared by 5 bases and J by 4 bases, with 11 bases between. The CDR3 sequence is 13 residues long. The CDR3 sequence: CASSLDEGYGYTF. CDR3 in DNA: TGTGCCAGCAGTCTTGATGAGGGCTATGGCTACACCTTC.

V is TRBV30 and J is TRBJ1-1; D unresolved. The CDR3 loop spans 13 amino acids. CDR1 and CDR2 (germline): GTSNPN, SVGIG (reference sequence). Between the trimmed V and J ends, which lost 1 base and 4 bases, there was a span of 10 bases. CDR3 nucleotides: TGTGCCTGGAGTGGGTATGCGGTCACTGAAGCTTTCTTT. Translation: CAWSGYAVTEAFF. The whole variable domain, remainder taken from reference TRBV30 and TRBJ1-1, is SQTIHQWPATLVQPVGSPLSLECTVEGTSNPNLYWYRQAAGRGLQLLFYSVGIGQISSEVPQNLSASRPQDRQFILSSKKLLLSDSGFYLCAWSGYAVTEAFFGQGTRLTVV.

This clone occurred many times. This chain joins TRBV7-9 and TRBJ1-1; the match to TRBD1 covers 7 bases. The CDR3 loop spans 15 amino acids. Germline values: CDR1 SEHNR, CDR2 FQNEAQ (reference sequence). The J segment lost 6 bases and the V segment lost 4 bases, leaving 11 bases of the junction unmatched. For the CDR3, the DNA is TGTGCCAGCAGCTCTCAGGGGGGGGCCGACGCTGAAGCTTTCTTT. It codes for CASSSQGGADAEAFF. Supplemented by reference TRBV7-9 and TRBJ1-1, the full variable domain reads DTGVSQNPRHKITKRGQNVTFRCDPISEHNRLYWYRQTLGQGPEFLTYFQNEAQLEKSRLLSDRFSAERPKGSFSTLEIQRTEQGDSAMYLCASSSQGGADAEAFFGQGTRLTVV.

The sample holds a few counts of this clone. One end of the junction varies from germline; a read error may be responsible. The chain links TRBV10-1 to TRBJ2-2; D might be TRBD1 or TRBD2, each matching 5 bases. Per the germline V gene, CDR1 is WNHNN and CDR2 is SYGVQD (reference sequence). This CDR3 is built from 13 residues. In nucleotides, the CDR3 is TGCGCCAGCAGTCCAAGGTCGGTAGGGGAGATGTTTTTT. It yields the protein CASSPRSVGEMFF.

At least ten counts were recorded for this clone. The rearrangement uses TRBV27 and TRBJ2-5; 13 bases line up with TRBD2. This CDR3 has 15 amino acids. The V gene end was trimmed by 5 bases and the J gene end by 5 bases; junction bases not matched to a gene: 5. The germline CDR1 and CDR2 sequences are MNHEY and SMNVEV (reference sequence). The CDR3 bases are TGTGCCAGCAGTAGGGGACTAGCGGGGAGGGAGACCCAGTACTTC. Its protein product is CASSRGLAGRETQYF.

The gene calls are TRBV12-3 or TRBV12-4 and TRBJ1-2; a possible D gene is TRBD1 (6 bases). The CDR3 contains 13 residues. Trimming shortened V by 5 bases and J by 4 bases, and 11 bases separated the two germline ends. CDR3 sequence reads: CASSPDRSYGYTF. Here the CDR3 DNA reads TGTGCCAGCAGTCCCGACAGGTCCTATGGCTACACCTTC.

In its sample, this clone was seen many times. The chain has TRBV30 and TRBJ1-6; the D is unclear. The CDR3 sequence is 13 residues long. V lost 3 bases to trimming and J lost 4 bases, with 7 bases between them. The germline V gene has CDR1 GTSNPN and CDR2 SVGIG (reference sequence). CDR3 sequence reads: CAWRGRYNSPLHF. CDR3 coding DNA: TGTGCCTGGAGAGGACGGTATAATTCACCCCTCCACTTT. Full variable domain (missing parts from reference TRBV30 and TRBJ1-6): SQTIHQWPATLVQPVGSPLSLECTVEGTSNPNLYWYRQAAGRGLQLLFYSVGIGQISSEVPQNLSASRPQDRQFILSSKKLLLSDSGFYLCAWRGRYNSPLHFGNGTRLTVT.

This clone was seen ten or more times. The V gene is TRBV12-3 or TRBV12-4, the J gene TRBJ2-4, with a weak D call TRBD2 (5 bases). Trimming left V 3 bases short and J 9 bases short, with 12 bases between. The CDR3 contains 13 residues. This chain's CDR3 is CASSFEARGIQYF. The CDR3 coding sequence is TGTGCCAGCAGTTTCGAGGCTCGGGGCATTCAGTACTTC.

This clone was counted many times. V and J are TRBV19 and TRBJ1-5; D is ambiguous. This CDR3 is built from 15 residues. Per the germline V gene, CDR1 is LNHDA and CDR2 is SQIVND (reference sequence). The ends were cut back, 4 bases at V and 1 base at J, with 11 bases in the middle. The chain's CDR3 is CASSTLLGSNQPQHF. The CDR3 DNA follows: TGTGCCAGTAGTACATTGTTGGGGAGCAATCAGCCCCAGCATTTT. Based on the CDR3 plus reference TRBV19 and TRBJ1-5, the full variable domain is DGGITQSPKYLFRKEGQNVTLSCEQNLNHDAMYWYRQDPGQGLRLIYYSQIVNDFQKGDIAEGYSVSREKKESFPLTVTSAQKNPTAFYLCASSTLLGSNQPQHFGDGTRLSIL.